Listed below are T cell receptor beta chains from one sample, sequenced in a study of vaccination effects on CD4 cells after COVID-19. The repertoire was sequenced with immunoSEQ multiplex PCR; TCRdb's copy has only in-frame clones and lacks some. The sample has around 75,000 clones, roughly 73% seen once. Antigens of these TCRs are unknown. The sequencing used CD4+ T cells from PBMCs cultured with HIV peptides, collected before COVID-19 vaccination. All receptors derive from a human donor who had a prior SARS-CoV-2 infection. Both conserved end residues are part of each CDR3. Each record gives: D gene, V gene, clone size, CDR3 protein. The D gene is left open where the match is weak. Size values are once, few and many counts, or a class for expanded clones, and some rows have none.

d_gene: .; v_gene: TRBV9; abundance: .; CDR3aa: CASSAHPYTDTQYF
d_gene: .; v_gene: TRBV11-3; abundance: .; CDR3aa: CASSLGLSGIWDTQYF
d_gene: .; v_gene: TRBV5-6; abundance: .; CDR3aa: CASSLDGVYGYTF
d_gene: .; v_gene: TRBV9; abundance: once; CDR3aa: CASRRGGYGNQPQHF
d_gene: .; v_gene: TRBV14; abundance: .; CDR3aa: CASSHISGANVLTF
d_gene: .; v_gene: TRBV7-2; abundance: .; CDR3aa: CASSLDAGTDTQYF
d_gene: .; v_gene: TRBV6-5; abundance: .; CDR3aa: CASSNRVDQPQHF
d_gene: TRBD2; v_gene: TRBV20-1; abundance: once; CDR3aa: CSASRVGGALDSGDTQYF
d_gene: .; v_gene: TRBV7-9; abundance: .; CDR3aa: CASSFAGLKTEAFF
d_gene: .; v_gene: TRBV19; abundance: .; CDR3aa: CASSIVFYEQYF
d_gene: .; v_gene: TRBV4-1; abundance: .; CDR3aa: CASSQGPSEGNNEQFF